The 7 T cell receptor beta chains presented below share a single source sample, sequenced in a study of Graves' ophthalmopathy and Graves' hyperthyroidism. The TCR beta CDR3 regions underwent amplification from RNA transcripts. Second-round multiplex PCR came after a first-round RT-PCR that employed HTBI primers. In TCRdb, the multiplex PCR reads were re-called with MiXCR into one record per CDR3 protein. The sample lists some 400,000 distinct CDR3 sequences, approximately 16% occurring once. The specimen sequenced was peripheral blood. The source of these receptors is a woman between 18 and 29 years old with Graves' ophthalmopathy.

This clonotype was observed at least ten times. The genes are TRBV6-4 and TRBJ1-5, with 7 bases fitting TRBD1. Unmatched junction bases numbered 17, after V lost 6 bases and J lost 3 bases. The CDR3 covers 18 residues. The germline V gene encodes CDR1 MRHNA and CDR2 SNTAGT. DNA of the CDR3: TGTGCCAGCAGACCCCTCTTTTATCAGGGGGACGACAATCAGCCCCAGCATTTT. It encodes CASRPLFYQGDDNQPQHF.

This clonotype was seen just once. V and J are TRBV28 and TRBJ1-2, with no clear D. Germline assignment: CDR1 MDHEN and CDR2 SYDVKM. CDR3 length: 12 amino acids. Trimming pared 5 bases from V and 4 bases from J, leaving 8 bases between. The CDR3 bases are TGTGCCAGCAGTCCTCAGAGCTATGGCTACACCTTC. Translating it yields CASSPQSYGYTF.

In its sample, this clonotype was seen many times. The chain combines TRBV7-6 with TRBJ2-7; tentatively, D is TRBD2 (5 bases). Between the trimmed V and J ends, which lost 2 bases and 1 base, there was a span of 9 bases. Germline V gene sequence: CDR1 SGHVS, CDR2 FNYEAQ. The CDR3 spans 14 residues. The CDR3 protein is CASSLQSGSYEQYF. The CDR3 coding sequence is TGTGCCAGCAGCTTACAGTCGGGATCCTACGAGCAGTACTTC.

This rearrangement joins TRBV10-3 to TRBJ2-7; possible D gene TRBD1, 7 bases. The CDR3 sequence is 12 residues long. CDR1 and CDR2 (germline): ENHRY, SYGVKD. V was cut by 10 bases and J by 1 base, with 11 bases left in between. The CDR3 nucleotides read TGTGCCACCGGGGGACAGTCCTACGAGCAGTACTTC. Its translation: CATGGQSYEQYF.

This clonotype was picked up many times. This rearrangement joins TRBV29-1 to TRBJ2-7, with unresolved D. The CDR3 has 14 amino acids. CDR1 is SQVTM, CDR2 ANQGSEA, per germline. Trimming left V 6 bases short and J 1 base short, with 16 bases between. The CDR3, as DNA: TGCAGCGTCGGCACGCTGACGGATTCCTACGAGCAGTACTTC. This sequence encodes CSVGTLTDSYEQYF.

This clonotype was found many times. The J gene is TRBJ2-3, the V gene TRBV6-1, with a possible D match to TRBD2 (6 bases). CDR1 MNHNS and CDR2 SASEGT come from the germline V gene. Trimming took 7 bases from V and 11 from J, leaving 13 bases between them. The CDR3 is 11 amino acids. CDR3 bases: TGTGCCAGCACCCGACTAGGGGAGCAGTATTTT. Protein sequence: CASTRLGEQYF.

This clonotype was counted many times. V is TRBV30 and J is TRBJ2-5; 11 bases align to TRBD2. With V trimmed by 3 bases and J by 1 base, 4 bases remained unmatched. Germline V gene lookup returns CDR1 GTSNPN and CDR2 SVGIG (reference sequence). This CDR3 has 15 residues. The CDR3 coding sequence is TGTGCCTGGAGAGCCGGGACTAGCGGCCAAGAGACCCAGTACTTC. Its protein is CAWRAGTSGQETQYF.